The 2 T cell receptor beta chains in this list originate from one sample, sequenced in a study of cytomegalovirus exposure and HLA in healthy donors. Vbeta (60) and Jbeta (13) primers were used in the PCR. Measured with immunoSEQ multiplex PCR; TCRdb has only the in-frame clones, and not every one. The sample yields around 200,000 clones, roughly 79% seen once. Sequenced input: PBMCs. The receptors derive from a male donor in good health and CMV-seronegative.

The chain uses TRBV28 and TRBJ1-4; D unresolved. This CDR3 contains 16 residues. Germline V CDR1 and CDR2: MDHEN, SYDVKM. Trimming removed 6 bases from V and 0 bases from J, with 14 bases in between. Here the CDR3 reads CASRLYPGATNEKLFF. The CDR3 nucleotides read TGTGCCAGCAGATTGTACCCGGGTGCAACTAATGAAAAACTGTTTTTT.

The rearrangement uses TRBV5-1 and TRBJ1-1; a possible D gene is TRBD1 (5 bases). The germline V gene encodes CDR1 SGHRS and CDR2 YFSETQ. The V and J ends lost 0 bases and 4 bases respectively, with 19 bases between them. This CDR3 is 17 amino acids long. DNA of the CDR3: TGCGCCAGCAGCTTGGCCCCAGGCAGGGCCCGCACCACTGAAGCTTTCTTT. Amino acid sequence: CASSLAPGRARTTEAFF.